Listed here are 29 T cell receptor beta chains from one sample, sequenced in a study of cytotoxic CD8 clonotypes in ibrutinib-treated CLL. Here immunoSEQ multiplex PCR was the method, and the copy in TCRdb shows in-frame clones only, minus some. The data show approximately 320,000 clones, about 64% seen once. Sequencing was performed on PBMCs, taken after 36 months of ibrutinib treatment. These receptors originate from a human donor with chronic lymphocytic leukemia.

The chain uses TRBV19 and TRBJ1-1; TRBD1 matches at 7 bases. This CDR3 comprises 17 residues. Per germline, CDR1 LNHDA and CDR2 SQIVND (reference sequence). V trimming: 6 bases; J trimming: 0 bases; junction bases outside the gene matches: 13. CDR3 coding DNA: TGTGCCAGTAGCACAGGGGTCCTTGGCAAGATGAACACTGAAGCTTTCTTT. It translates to CASSTGVLGKMNTEAFF.

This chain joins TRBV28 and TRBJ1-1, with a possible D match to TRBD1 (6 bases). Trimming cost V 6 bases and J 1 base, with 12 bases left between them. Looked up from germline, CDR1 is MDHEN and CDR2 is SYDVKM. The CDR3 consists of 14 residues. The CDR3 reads CASSRGGPNTEAFF. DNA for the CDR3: TGTGCCAGCAGCCGGGGGGGGCCGAACACTGAAGCTTTCTTT.

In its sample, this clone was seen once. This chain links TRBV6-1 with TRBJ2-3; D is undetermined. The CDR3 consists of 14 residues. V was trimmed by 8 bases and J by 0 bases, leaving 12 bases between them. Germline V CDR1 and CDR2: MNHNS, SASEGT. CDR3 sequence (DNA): TGTGCCAGCCCCCCAAGGGCTAGCACAGATACGCAGTATTTT. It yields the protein CASPPRASTDTQYF.

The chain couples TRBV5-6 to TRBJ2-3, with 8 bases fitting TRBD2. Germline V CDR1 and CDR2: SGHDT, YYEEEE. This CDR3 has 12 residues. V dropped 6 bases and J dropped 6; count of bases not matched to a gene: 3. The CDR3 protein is CASTRGGDTQYF. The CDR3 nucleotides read TGTGCCAGCACCCGGGGGGGTGATACGCAGTATTTT.

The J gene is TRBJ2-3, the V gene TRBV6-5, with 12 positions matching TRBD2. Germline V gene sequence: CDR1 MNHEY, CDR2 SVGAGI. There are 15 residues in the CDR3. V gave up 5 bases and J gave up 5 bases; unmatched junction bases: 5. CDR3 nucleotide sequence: TGTGCCAGCAGTCCTAGCGGGGGGGCGGGAGATACGCAGTATTTT. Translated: CASSPSGGAGDTQYF.

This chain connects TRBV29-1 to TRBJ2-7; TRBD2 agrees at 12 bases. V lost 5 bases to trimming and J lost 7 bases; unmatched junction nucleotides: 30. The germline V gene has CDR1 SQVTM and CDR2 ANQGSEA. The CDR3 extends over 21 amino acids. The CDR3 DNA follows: TGCAGCGTTCGGGGGACATACCTCGGTTATTTGCCGACTAGCGGGAGTTTTGAGCAGTACTTC. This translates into CSVRGTYLGYLPTSGSFEQYF.

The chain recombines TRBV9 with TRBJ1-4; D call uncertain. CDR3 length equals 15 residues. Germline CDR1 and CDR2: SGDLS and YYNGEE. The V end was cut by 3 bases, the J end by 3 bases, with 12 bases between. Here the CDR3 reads CASSASLEPNEKLFF. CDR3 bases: TGTGCCAGCAGCGCCAGCTTAGAGCCTAATGAAAAACTGTTTTTT.

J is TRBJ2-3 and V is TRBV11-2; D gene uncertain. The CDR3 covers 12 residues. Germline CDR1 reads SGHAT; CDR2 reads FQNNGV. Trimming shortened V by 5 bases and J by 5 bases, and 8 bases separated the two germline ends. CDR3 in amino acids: CASSMVGDTQYF. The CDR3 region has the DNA TGTGCCAGCAGCATGGTGGGAGATACGCAGTATTTT.

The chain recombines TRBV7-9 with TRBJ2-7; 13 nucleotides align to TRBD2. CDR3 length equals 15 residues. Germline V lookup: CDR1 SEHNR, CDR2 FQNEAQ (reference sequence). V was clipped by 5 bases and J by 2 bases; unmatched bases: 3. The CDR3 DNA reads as TGTGCCAGCAGCCCGACTAGCGGGAGGACCTACGAGCAGTACTTC. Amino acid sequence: CASSPTSGRTYEQYF.

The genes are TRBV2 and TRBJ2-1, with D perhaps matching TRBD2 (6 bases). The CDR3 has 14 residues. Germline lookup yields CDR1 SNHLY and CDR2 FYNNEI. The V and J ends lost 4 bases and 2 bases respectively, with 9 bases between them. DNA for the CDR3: TGTGCCAGCAGTGGACTAGGGCCCTACAATGAGCAGTTCTTC. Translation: CASSGLGPYNEQFF.

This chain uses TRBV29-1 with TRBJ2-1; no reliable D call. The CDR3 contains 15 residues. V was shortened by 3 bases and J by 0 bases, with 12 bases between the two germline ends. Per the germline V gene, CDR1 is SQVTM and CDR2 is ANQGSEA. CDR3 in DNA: TGCAGCGTTGAGTTAGGCGGCCTCTCCTACAATGAGCAGTTCTTC. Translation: CSVELGGLSYNEQFF.

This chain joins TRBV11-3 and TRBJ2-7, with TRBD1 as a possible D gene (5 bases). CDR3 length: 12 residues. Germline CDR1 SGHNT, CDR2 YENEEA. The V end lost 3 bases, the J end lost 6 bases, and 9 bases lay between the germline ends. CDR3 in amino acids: CASSLGGAEQYF. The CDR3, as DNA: TGTGCCAGCAGCTTGGGTGGGGCCGAGCAGTACTTC.

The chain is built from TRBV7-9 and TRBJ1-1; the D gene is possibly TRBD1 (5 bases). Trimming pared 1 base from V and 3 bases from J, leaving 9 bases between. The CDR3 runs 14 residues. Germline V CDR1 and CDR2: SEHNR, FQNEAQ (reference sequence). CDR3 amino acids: CASSLGQSHTEAFF. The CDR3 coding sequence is TGTGCCAGCAGCTTAGGACAGAGCCACACTGAAGCTTTCTTT.

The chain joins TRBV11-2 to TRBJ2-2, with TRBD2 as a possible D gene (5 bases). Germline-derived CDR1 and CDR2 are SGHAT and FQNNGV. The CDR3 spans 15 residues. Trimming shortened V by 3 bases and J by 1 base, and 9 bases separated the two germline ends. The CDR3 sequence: CASSLSGRNTGELFF. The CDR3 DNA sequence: TGTGCCAGCAGCTTGAGCGGTAGGAACACCGGGGAGCTGTTTTTT.

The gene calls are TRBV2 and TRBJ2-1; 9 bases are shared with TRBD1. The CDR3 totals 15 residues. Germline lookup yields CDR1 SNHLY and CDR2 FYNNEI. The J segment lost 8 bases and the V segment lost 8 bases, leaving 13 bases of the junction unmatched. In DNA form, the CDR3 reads TGTGCCAGCGGGCGCCGGGACAGGGTTAGCGATGAGCAGTTCTTC. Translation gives CASGRRDRVSDEQFF. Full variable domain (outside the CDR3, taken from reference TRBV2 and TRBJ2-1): EPEVTQTPSHQVTQMGQEVILRCVPISNHLYFYWYRQILGQKVEFLVSFYNNEISEKSEIFDDQFSVERPDGSNFTLKIRSTKLEDSAMYFCASGRRDRVSDEQFFGPGTRLTVL.

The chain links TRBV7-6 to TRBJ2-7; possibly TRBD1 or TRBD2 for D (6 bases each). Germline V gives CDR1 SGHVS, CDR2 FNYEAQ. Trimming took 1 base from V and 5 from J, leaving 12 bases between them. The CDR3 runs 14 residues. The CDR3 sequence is CASSLGGGLHEQYF. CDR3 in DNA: TGTGCCAGCAGCTTAGGTGGGGGGCTCCACGAGCAGTACTTC.

Here the CDR3 DNA reads TGTGCCAGCAGGAGGGGCCCATCACCCCTCCACTTT. Translation gives CASRRGPSPLHF. V usage is TRBV2 and J usage is TRBJ1-6; a weak D match, TRBD1 (5 bases). This CDR3 comprises 12 residues. Germline V CDR1 and CDR2: SNHLY, FYNNEI. V dropped 6 bases and J dropped 10 bases, with 10 bases sitting between them. Filled out from reference TRBV2 and TRBJ1-6, the complete variable domain reads EPEVTQTPSHQVTQMGQEVILRCVPISNHLYFYWYRQILGQKVEFLVSFYNNEISEKSEIFDDQFSVERPDGSNFTLKIRSTKLEDSAMYFCASRRGPSPLHFGNGTRLTVT.

The CDR3 spells CASSLSRAGIQETQYF. CDR3 bases: TGTGCCAGCAGCTTGTCCAGGGCTGGGATACAAGAGACCCAGTACTTC. The chain is built from TRBV5-6 and TRBJ2-5; D possibly corresponds to TRBD1 (5 bases). Deletions cut 1 base from V and 2 bases from J, with 15 bases between. The germline CDR1 and CDR2 sequences are SGHDT and YYEEEE. The CDR3 is 16 amino acids.

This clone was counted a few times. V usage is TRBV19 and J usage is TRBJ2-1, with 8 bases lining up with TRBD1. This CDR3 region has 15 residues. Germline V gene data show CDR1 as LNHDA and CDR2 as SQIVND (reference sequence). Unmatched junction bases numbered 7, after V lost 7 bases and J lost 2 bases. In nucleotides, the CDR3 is TGTGCCAGTAACTATCAGGGGGCCGCCTACAATGAGCAGTTCTTC. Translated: CASNYQGAAYNEQFF.

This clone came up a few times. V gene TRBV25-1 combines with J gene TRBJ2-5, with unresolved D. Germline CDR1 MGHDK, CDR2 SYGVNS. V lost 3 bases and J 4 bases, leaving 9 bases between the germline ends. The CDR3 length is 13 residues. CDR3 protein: CASSEADGETQYF. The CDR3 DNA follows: TGTGCCAGCAGTGAGGCCGACGGAGAGACCCAGTACTTC. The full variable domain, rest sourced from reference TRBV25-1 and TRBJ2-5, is EADIYQTPRYLVIGTGKKITLECSQTMGHDKMYWYQQDPGMELHLIHYSYGVNSTEKGDLSSESTVSRIRTEHFPLTLESARPSHTSQYLCASSEADGETQYFGPGTRLLVL.

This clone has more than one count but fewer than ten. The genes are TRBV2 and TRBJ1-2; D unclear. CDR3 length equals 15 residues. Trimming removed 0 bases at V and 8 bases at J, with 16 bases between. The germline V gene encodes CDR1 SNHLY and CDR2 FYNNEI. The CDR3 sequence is CASSEARRRTSGYTF. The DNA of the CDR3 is TGTGCCAGCAGTGAAGCGCGTAGGCGTACGTCCGGCTACACCTTC.

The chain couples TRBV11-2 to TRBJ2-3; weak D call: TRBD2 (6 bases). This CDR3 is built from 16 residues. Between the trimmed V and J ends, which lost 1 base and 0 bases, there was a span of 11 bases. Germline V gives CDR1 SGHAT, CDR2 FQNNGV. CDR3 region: CASSLVAGSSTDTQYF. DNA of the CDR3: TGTGCCAGCAGCTTAGTCGCGGGGTCTAGCACAGATACGCAGTATTTT.

CDR3 sequence (DNA): TGTGCCAGCAGCTTAGTATTAGCAGGGGCCTCTGGGGCCAACGTCCTGACTTTC. Protein sequence: CASSLVLAGASGANVLTF. V usage is TRBV7-9 and J usage is TRBJ2-6, with D perhaps TRBD1 (6 bases). Trimming pared 1 base from V and 0 bases from J, leaving 13 bases between. Germline values: CDR1 SEHNR, CDR2 FQNEAQ (reference sequence). The CDR3 is made up of 18 amino acids. Filled out from reference TRBV7-9 and TRBJ2-6, the complete variable domain reads DTGVSQNPRHKITKRGQNVTFRCDPISEHNRLYWYRQTLGQGPEFLTYFQNEAQLEKSRLLSDRFSAERPKGSFSTLEIQRTEQGDSAMYLCASSLVLAGASGANVLTFGAGSRLTVL.

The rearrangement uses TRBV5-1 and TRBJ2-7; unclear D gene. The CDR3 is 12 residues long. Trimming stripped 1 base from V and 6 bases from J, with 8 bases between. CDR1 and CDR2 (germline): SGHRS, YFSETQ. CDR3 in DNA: TGCGCCAGCAGCTTGACTACCGGCGAGCAGTACTTC. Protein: CASSLTTGEQYF.

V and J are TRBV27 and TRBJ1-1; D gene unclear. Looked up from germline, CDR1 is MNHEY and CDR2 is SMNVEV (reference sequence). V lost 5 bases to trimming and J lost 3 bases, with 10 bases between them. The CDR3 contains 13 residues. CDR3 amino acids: CASSPFSDTEAFF. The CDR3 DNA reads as TGTGCCAGCAGTCCCTTTTCGGACACTGAAGCTTTCTTT.

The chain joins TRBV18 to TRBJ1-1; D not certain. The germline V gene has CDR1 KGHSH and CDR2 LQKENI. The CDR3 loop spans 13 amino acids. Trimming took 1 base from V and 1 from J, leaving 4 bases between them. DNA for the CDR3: TGTGCCAGCTCACCACACAAGAACACTGAAGCTTTCTTT. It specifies CASSPHKNTEAFF.

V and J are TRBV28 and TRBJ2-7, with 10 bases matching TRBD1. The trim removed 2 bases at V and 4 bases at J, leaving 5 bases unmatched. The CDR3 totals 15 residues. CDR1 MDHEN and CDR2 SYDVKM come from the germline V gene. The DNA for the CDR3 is TGTGCCAGCAGTTTAGGACAGGGGGGTAGATACGAGCAGTACTTC. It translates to CASSLGQGGRYEQYF.

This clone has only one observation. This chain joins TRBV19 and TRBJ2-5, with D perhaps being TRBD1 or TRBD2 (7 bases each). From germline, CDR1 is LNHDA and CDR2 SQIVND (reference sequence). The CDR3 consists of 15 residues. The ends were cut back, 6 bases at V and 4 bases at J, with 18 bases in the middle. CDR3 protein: CASSRQGGLVETQYF. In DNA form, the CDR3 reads TGTGCCAGTAGCCGGCAGGGGGGGCTGGTAGAGACCCAGTACTTC.

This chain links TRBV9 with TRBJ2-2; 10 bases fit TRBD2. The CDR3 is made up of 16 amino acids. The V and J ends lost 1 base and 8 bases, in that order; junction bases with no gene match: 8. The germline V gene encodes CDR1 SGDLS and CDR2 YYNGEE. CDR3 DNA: TGTGCCAGCAGCGTATCCCTAGCGGGAGCTCGGGGGGAGCTGTTTTTT. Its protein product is CASSVSLAGARGELFF.